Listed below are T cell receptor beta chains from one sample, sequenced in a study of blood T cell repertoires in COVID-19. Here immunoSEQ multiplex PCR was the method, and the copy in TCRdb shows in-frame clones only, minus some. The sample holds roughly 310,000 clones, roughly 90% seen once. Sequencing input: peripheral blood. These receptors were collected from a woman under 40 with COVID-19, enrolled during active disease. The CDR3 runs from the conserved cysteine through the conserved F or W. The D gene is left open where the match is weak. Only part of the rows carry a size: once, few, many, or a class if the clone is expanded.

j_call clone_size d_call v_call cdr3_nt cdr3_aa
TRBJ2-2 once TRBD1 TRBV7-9 TGTGCCAGCAGCCTGGGACAGTCGAACACCGGGGAGCTGTTTTTT CASSLGQSNTGELFF
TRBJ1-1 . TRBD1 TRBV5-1 TGCGCCAGCAGCTTGGGAGACAGGGTGAACACTGAAGCTTTCTTT CASSLGDRVNTEAFF
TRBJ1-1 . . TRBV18 TGTGCCAGCTCACCGTCGGGTGGCGGGACTGAAGCTTTCTTT CASSPSGGGTEAFF
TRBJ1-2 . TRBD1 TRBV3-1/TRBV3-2 TGTGCCAGCAGGTGGCGCAGGGGGCAAGGCTACACCTTC CASRWRRGQGYTF
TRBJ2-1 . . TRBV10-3 TGTGCCATCAGCGCAGGGGCGGACAGATACAATGAGCAGTTCTTC CAISAGADRYNEQFF
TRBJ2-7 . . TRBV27 TGTGCCAGCAGTGCGACCACAGCAACCTTACCCTACGAGCAGTACTTC CASSATTATLPYEQYF
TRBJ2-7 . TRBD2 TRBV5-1 TGCGCCAGCAGCTTTACGAGCGGGAGAATCTCCTACGAGCAGTACTTC CASSFTSGRISYEQYF
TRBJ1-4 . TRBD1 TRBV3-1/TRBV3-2 TGTGCCAGCAGTTCTACAGGGGTTGCAGGAGAAAAACTGTTTTTT CASSSTGVAGEKLFF
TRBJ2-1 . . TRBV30 TGTGCCTGGAGTTCCGGAAGGGGCAGGGGTCACAATGAGCAGTTCTTC CAWSSGRGRGHNEQFF
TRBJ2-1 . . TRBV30 TGTGCCTGGAGTTCGGGGGTCTGGGGGGAGCAGTTCTTC CAWSSGVWGEQFF
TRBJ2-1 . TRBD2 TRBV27 TGTGCCAGCAGTTTAAAGGCGGGAGGAGGCAATGAGCAGTTCTTC CASSLKAGGGNEQFF
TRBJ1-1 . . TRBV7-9 TGTGTATCGGTCCAAGTGGGGCTGAACACTGAAGCTTTCTTT CVSVQVGLNTEAFF
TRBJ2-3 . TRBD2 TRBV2 TGTGCCAGCAGTGGTAACGGGAGGGCCACAGATACGCAGTATTTT CASSGNGRATDTQYF
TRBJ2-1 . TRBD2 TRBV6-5 TGTGCCAGCAGGAGAAGCGGGGGCTACAATGAGCAGTTCTTC CASRRSGGYNEQFF
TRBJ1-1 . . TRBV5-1 TGCGCCAGCAGCCCGTCAGCGTACATGAACACTGAAGCTTTCTTT CASSPSAYMNTEAFF
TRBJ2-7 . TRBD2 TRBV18 TGTGCCAGCTCCCCCAGGACTAGCGGGACGTCCTACGAGCAGTACTTC CASSPRTSGTSYEQYF
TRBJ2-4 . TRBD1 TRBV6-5 TGTGCCAGCAGTACTCAGGGGGTTGACAAAAACATTCAGTACTTC CASSTQGVDKNIQYF
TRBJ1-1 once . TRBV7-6 TGTGCCAGCAGCCAAACAGACAGTCTGAACACTGAAGCTTTCTTT CASSQTDSLNTEAFF
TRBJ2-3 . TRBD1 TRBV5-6 TGTGCCAGCAGCTTGAGAAGGACAGGGGGCCCGGGTACGCAGTATTTT CASSLRRTGGPGTQYF
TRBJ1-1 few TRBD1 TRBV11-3 TGTGCCAGCAGCGTCGGACAGGGGAACACTGAAGCTTTCTTT CASSVGQGNTEAFF
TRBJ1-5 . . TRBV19 TGTGCCAGTAGTATGTCCCTACGGCCCCAGCATTTT CASSMSLRPQHF
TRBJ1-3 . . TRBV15 TGTGCCACCAGCAGAGATCTGGCGGGGAGGCAGGCCGGAAACACCATATATTTT CATSRDLAGRQAGNTIYF
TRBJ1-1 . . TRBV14 TGTGCCAGCAGCCAAGGGCGGCAGACCACTGAAGCTTTCTTT CASSQGRQTTEAFF
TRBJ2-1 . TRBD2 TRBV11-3 TGTGCCAGCAGCTCGCGGGGGGAGGTCCATGAGCAGTTCTTC CASSSRGEVHEQFF
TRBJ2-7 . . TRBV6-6 TGTGCCAGCAGTAATGCTCACGGCTCCTACGAGCAGTACTTC CASSNAHGSYEQYF
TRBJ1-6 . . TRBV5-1 TGCGCCAGCAGCCCAGTATTTGGCAGGGCCACCTATAATTCACCCCTCCACTTT CASSPVFGRATYNSPLHF
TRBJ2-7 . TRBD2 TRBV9 TGTGCCAGCAGCGTAAGTGGGGCGGGAGAAGTGGTTGGAAGCGAGCAGTACTTC CASSVSGAGEVVGSEQYF
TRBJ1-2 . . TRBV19 TGTGCCAGTAGTATTCGCGGGAACTATGGCTACACCTTC CASSIRGNYGYTF
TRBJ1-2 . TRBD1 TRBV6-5 TGTGCCAGCACCAGGGGACAGACATCTAACTATGGCTACACCTTC CASTRGQTSNYGYTF
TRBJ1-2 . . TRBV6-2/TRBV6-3 TGTGCCAGCAGTCAAGACAGAGACTATGGCTACACCTTC CASSQDRDYGYTF
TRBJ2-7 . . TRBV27 TGTGCCAGCAGTTTAAAGCTGTACTACGAGCAGTACTTC CASSLKLYYEQYF
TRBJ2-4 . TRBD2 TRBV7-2 TGTGCCAGCAGAACGGGACTAGCGGGACAAAACATTCAGTACTTC CASRTGLAGQNIQYF
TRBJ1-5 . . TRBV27 TGTGCCAGCAGTCCCGCCGGACTCAATCAGCCCCAGCATTTT CASSPAGLNQPQHF
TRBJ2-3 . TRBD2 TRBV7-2 TGTGCCAGCAGCTTAGTATCGTATAGCGGGAGCGTCACAGATACGCAGTATTTT CASSLVSYSGSVTDTQYF
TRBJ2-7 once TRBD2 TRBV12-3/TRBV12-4 TGTGCCAGCAGACCGACCGCGGGAGTCGAGCAGTACTTC CASRPTAGVEQYF
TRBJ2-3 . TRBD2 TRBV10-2 TGCGCCAGCAGTGGAAGAACACCGGGACTAGGCACAGATACGCAGTATTTT CASSGRTPGLGTDTQYF
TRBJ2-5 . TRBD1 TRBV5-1 TGCGCCAGCAGCTTACGGGCCAGGGGGGAGACCCAGTACTTC CASSLRARGETQYF
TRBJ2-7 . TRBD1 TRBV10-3 TGTGCCGTGGGACAGGGAGACCACGAGCAGTACTTC CAVGQGDHEQYF
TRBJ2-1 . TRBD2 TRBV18 TGTGCCAGCTCACCTTCAGAGCGGGGGAGGCAGTTCTTC CASSPSERGRQFF
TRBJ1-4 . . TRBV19 TGTGCCAGTAGTATCCGCGGGACCGGCACTAATGAAAAACTGTTTTTT CASSIRGTGTNEKLFF
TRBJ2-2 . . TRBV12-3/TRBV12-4 TGTGCCAGCAGCTACTATGTTTCCGGGGAGCTGTTTTTT CASSYYVSGELFF
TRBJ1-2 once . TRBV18 TGTGCCAGCTCACCGTCAGCGGGCCCCAATAACTATGGCTACACCTTC CASSPSAGPNNYGYTF